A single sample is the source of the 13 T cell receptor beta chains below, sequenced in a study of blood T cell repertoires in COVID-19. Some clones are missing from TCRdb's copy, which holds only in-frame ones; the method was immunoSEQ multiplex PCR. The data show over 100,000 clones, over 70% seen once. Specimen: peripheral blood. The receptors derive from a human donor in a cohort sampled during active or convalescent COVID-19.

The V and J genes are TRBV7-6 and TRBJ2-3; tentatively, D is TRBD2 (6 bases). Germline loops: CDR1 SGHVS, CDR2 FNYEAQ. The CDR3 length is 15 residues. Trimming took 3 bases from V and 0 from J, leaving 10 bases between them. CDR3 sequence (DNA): TGTGCCAGCAGCTTTGGGGCGGGAAGCACAGATACGCAGTATTTT. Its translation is CASSFGAGSTDTQYF.

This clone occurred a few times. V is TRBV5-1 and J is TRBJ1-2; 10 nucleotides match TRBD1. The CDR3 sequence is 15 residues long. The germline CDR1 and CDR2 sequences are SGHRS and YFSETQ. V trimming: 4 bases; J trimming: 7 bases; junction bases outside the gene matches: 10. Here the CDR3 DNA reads TGCGCCAGCAGCGACCCGACAGGGGGCGCGACTGGCTACACCTTC. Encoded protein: CASSDPTGGATGYTF.

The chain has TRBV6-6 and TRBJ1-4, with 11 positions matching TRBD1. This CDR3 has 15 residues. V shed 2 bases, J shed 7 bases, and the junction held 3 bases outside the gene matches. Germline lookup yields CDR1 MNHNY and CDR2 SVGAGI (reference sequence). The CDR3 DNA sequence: TGTGCCAGCAGTTACCGCGGACAGGGGGCTGAAAAACTGTTTTTT. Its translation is CASSYRGQGAEKLFF.

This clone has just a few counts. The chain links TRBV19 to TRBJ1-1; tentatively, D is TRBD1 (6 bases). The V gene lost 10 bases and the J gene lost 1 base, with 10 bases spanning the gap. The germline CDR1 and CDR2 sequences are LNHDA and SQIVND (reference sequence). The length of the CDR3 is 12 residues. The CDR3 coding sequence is TGTGCCACACAGACAGGGAACACTGAAGCTTTCTTT. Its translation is CATQTGNTEAFF.

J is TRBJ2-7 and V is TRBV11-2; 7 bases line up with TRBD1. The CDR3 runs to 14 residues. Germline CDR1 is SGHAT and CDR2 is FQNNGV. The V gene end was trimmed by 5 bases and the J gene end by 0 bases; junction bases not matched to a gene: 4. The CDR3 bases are TGTGCCAGCAGCCGGGACAGTCTCTCCTACGAGCAGTACTTC. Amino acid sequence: CASSRDSLSYEQYF.

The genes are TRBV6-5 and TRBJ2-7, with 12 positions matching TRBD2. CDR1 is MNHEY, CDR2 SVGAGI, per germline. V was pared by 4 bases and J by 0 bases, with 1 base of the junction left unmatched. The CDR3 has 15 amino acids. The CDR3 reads CASSSTSGGSYEQYF. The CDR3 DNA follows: TGTGCCAGCAGTTCGACTAGCGGGGGCTCCTACGAGCAGTACTTC.

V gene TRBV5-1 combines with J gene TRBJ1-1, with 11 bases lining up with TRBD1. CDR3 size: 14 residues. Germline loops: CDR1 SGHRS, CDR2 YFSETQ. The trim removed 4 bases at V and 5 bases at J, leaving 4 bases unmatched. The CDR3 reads CASSGQGAWTEAFF. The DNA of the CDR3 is TGCGCCAGCAGCGGACAGGGGGCGTGGACTGAAGCTTTCTTT. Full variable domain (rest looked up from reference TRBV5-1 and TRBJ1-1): KAGVTQTPRYLIKTRGQQVTLSCSPISGHRSVSWYQQTPGQGLQFLFEYFSETQRNKGNFPGRFSGRQFSNSRSEMNVSTLELGDSALYLCASSGQGAWTEAFFGQGTRLTVV.

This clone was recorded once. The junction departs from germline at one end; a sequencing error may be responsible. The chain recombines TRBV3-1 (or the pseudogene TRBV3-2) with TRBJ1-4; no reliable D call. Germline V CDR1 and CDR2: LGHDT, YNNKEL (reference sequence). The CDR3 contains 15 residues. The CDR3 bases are TGTGCCAGCAGCCAAGACAGGTCCACCAATGGAAAACTGTTTTTT. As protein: CASSQDRSTNGKLFF.

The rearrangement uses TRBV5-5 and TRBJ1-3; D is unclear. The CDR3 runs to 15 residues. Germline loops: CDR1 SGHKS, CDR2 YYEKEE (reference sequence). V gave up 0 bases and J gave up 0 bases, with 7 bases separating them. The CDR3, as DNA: TGTGCCAGCAGCTTGGAAGGGAGCTCTGGAAACACCATATATTTT. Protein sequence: CASSLEGSSGNTIYF.

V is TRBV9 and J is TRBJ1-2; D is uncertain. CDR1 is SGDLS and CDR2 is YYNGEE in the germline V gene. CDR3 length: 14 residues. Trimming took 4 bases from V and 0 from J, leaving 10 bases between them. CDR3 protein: CASSPLSANYGYTF. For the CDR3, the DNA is TGTGCCAGCAGCCCCCTCAGCGCTAACTATGGCTACACCTTC.

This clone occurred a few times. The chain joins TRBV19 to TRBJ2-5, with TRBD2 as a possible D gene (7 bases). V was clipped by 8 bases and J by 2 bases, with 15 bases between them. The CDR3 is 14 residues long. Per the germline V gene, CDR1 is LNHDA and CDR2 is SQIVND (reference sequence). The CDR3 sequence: CASGRGGRQETQYF. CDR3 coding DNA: TGTGCCAGTGGAAGGGGGGGGAGGCAAGAGACCCAGTACTTC.

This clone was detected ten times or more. This CDR3 is CASGPRTGPNEKLFF. DNA for the CDR3: TGTGCCAGTGGCCCTCGGACAGGTCCGAATGAAAAACTGTTTTTT. The V and J genes are TRBV19 and TRBJ1-4, with 7 nucleotides matching TRBD1. In germline, CDR1 is LNHDA, CDR2 SQIVND (reference sequence). The CDR3 is made up of 15 amino acids. The junction had 11 bases not matched to a gene; V was cut back by 8 bases and J by 5 bases.

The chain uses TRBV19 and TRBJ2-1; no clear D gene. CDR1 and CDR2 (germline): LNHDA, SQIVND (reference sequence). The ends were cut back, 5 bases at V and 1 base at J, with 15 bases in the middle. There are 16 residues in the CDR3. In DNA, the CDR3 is TGTGCCAGTAGTCCATACCTATATTTGTCCTACAATGAGCAGTTCTTC. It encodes CASSPYLYLSYNEQFF.